This TCR beta chain was retrieved from a study of identifying expanded T cells in peripheral blood. With 10 bases clipped from V and 7 bases from J, the junction kept 2 bases outside the gene matches. Germline V CDR1 and CDR2: MNHNS, SASEGT. The CDR3 covers 10 residues. Libraries were prepared by immunoSEQ multiplex PCR; TCRdb keeps only in-frame clonotypes and omits some of them. This table has approximately 130,000 clones, around four fifths appearing once. The gene calls are TRBV6-1 and TRBJ2-5; 8 bases match TRBD1. The sequence was obtained from a person between 18 and 69 years old in good health. The sequencing input was blood. The CDR3: CANQGATQYF. CDR3 coding DNA: TGTGCCAATCAGGGGGCGACCCAGTACTTC.